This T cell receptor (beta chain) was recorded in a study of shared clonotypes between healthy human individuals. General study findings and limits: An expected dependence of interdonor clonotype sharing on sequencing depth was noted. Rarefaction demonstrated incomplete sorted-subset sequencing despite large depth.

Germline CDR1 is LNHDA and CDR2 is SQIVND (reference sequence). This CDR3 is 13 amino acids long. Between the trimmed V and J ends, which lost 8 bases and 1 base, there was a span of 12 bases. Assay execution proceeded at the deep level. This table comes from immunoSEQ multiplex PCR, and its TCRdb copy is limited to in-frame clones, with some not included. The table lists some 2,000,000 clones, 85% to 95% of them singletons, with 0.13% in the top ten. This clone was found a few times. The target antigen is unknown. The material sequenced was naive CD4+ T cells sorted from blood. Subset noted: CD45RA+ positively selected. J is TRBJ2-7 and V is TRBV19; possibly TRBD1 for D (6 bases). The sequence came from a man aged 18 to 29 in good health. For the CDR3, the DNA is TGTGCCAGTTCAGTTCAGGGGTCCTACGAGCAGTACTTC. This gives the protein CASSVQGSYEQYF.